The T cell receptor (beta chain) described here comes from a study of identical twins. TCRdb re-analysed the 5' RACE reads in MiXCR, keeping a single row per CDR3 protein. The table has around 550,000 distinct CDR3 sequences, roughly 15% seen once; the top ten hold roughly 0.4%. These data were also filed under a second study, of yellow fever vaccine responses in identical twins.

Sequences were obtained from CD4+ T cells sorted from blood. The source of this sequence is a young woman in good health.

The CDR3 DNA is TGTGCCAGCACCCGGGTCCCGAACACTGAAGCTTTCTTT. This codes for CASTRVPNTEAFF. The chain is built from TRBV12-3 or TRBV12-4 and TRBJ1-1; D ambiguous. V was cut by 7 bases and J by 1 base, with 10 bases left in between. CDR3 size: 13 residues.